This T cell receptor (beta chain) is drawn from a study of cytotoxic CD8 clonotypes in ibrutinib-treated CLL. Study-level results: Under therapy, public clonotypes either contracted or stayed stable, and they were uncommon.

The trim removed 4 bases at V and 5 bases at J, leaving 7 bases unmatched. The germline CDR1 and CDR2 sequences are SQVTM and ANQGSEA. This CDR3 region has 13 residues. In the case of this clone: Its antigen is currently unknown.

Profiled with immunoSEQ multiplex PCR; TCRdb holds only in-frame clones, not every one. The table has approximately 340,000 clones, roughly 67% seen once. The rearrangement links TRBV29-1 to TRBJ1-1, with 7 bases aligning to TRBD1. The TCR was taken from a human donor with chronic lymphocytic leukemia. Sequencing was performed on PBMCs, taken after 36 months of ibrutinib treatment. Here the CDR3 reads CSVAPTGRTEAFF. CDR3 bases: TGCAGCGTTGCCCCGACAGGGAGGACTGAAGCTTTCTTT. The full variable domain, rest sourced from reference TRBV29-1 and TRBJ1-1, is SAVISQKPSRDICQRGTSLTIQCQVDSQVTMMFWYRQQPGQSLTLIATANQGSEATYESGFVIDKFPISRPNLTFSTLTVSNMSPEDSSIYLCSVAPTGRTEAFFGQGTRLTVV.